This T cell receptor beta chain was retrieved from a study of technical replicates of blood from a handful of donors. CDR1 and CDR2 (germline): SGHVS, FQNEAQ. The CDR3 sequence is 18 residues long. With V trimmed by 3 bases and J by 4 bases, 17 bases remained unmatched. Using immunoSEQ multiplex PCR, the repertoire was profiled, and TCRdb retains in-frame clones only, with some absent. The table lists about 97,000 clones, 95% to 97% of them singletons. This chain links TRBV7-8 with TRBJ2-7; 8 positions match TRBD2. Input material: T cells isolated from PBMCs. This clonotype originated in a human donor in good health. The CDR3 sequence is CASSFNSPRGSGAYEQYF. In DNA, the CDR3 is TGTGCCAGCAGCTTCAATAGCCCCAGGGGTAGCGGGGCGTACGAGCAGTACTTC.